This T cell receptor (beta chain) came from a study of OX40 agonist ivuxolimab in advanced cancers. Study summary: Males comprised around 78% of the group, whose mean age was about 61 years (range roughly 20 to 90). Study-level results: Relative to CD4+, CD8+ T cells held more expanded clones on average. It was also the case that some nonresponders had low normalized T-cell clonal expansion. Among the lowest levels of clonal expansion were found in partial responders at 0.1-3.0 mg/kg.

The ends were cut back, 7 bases at V and 5 bases at J, with 18 bases in the middle. CDR1 is MDHEN and CDR2 is SYDVKM in the germline V gene. There are 14 residues in the CDR3. Regarding this clone: Its specificity is not known.

Method: immunoSEQ multiplex PCR; TCRdb's copy keeps in-frame clones and lacks some. The sample contains roughly 32,000 clones, approximately 91% of which appear only once. The clonotype originates from an adult with an advanced solid tumor such as melanoma, head and neck, liver or kidney cancer. V and J are TRBV28 and TRBJ2-7; no clear D gene. The sequenced sample was CD4+ or CD8+ T cells sorted from blood, obtained in a trial of the OX40 agonist ivuxolimab. The CDR3 DNA follows: TGTGCCAGCAACCCACTCGACTGGCAAAACGAGCAGTACTTC. This translates into CASNPLDWQNEQYF.